The source of this TCR beta chain is a study of cytomegalovirus exposure and HLA in healthy donors. Donors were nominally healthy when sampled, though unrecorded immune exposures were likely. CDR3 length equals 16 residues. From germline, CDR1 is LNHDA and CDR2 SQIVND (reference sequence). V lost 4 bases, J lost 0 bases, and 4 bases stayed unmatched. A note on this clone: What it recognizes is unknown.

Researchers ran the PCR with 60 Vbeta and 13 Jbeta primers. Study processing details: In a later analysis, 75 million to 95 million unique TCR beta chains included roughly 11 million shared by two or more donors. Profiling relied on immunoSEQ multiplex PCR, and the TCRdb table lists in-frame clones only, not all of them. V and J calls plus clone size are reproduced from that table; the DNA served to infer D and trimming. This sample's table has roughly 120,000 clones. Study-wide results and limits: Later analysis demonstrated an association between a missense DCLRE1C variant and TCR beta V- and J-gene trimming.

This chain uses TRBV19 with TRBJ1-4; 8 bases agree with TRBD1. This receptor was taken from a man younger than 45 in good health and CMV-seronegative. Sequenced: PBMCs. CDR3 loop: CASSKGTGATNEKLFF. The CDR3, as DNA: TGTGCCAGTAGTAAGGGGACAGGCGCAACTAATGAAAAACTGTTTTTT.